This T cell receptor beta chain came from a study of blood T cell repertoires in COVID-19. TCRdb's copy holds only in-frame clones and misses some; the assay was immunoSEQ multiplex PCR. Of a few hundred thousand clones detected, roughly 80% appear once; the ten largest clones hold 3.4%. This TCR derives from a woman between 18 and 29 years old with acute or convalescent COVID-19. Sequencing used peripheral blood.

The CDR3 sequence: CASSWRRGSGPRNEQFF. The CDR3, as DNA: TGTGCCAGCAGCTGGCGGCGAGGGAGCGGCCCCCGCAATGAGCAGTTCTTC. The chain employs TRBV5-6 and TRBJ2-1; D is possibly TRBD2 (5 bases). The CDR3 contains 17 residues. CDR1 and CDR2 (germline): SGHDT, YYEEEE. Trimming removed 3 bases from V and 6 bases from J, with 22 bases in between.